A few counts support the clone carrying this T cell receptor (beta chain). What it binds is not known. The data belong to a study of spatial heterogeneity in lung cancer. Study-level background: Samples were donated by 72 untreated early-stage non-small cell lung cancer patients. An average of more than ten raw reads was observed per unique TCR and UMI combination. Findings and limits, study-wide: In blood, ubiquitous expanded tumor TCRs appeared more at resection than follow-up.

Time point specified: blood at routine non-recurrence follow-up after resection. Sequencing of whole RNA from tumor, nontumor lung or frozen PBMC involved no sorting. Each TCR cDNA molecule bore a unique molecular identifier. Via MiXCR, TCRdb re-called the 5' RACE reads, giving one row per CDR3 protein. In the table there are 45,000 to 65,000 distinct CDR3 sequences, about 7.4% of which are singletons. J gave up 8 bases and V 6 bases, and 9 bases lay outside the gene matches. The germline V gene encodes CDR1 MDHEN and CDR2 SYDVKM. This CDR3 comprises 13 residues. J is TRBJ1-2 and V is TRBV28, with 7 bases fitting TRBD1. The sample was PBMCs, taken at follow-up. The receptor was derived from a female donor with early-stage non-small cell lung cancer. The CDR3 coding sequence is TGTGCCAGCAGACGTTACAGGGGAGGCGGCTACACCTTC. Its translation is CASRRYRGGGYTF.